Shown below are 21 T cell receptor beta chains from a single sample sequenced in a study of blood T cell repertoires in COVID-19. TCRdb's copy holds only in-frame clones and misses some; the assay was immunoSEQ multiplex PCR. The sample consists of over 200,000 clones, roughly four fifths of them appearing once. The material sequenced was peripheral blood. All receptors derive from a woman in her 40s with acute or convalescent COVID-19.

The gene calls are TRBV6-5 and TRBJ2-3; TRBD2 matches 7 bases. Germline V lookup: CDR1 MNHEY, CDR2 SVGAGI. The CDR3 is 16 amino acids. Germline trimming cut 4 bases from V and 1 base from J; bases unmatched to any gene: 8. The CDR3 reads CASSSPLGGGTDTQYF. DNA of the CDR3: TGTGCCAGCAGTTCCCCCCTGGGGGGGGGCACAGATACGCAGTATTTT.

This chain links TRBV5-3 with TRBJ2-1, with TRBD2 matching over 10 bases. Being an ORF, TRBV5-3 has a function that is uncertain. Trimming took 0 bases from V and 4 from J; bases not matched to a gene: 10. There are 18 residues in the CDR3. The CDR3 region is CARSLACSGGLHYNEQFF. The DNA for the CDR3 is TGTGCCAGAAGCTTGGCTTGTAGCGGGGGGCTTCATTACAATGAGCAGTTCTTC.

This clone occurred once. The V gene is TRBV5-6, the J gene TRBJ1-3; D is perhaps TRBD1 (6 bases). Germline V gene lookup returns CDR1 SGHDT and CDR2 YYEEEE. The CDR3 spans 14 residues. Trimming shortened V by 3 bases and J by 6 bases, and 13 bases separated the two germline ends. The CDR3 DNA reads TGTGCCAGCAGCTGGGGGACAAGTGAAAACACCATATATTTT. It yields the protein CASSWGTSENTIYF. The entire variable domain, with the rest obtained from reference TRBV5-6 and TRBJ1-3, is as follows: DAGVTQSPTHLIKTRGQQVTLRCSPKSGHDTVSWYQQALGQGPQFIFQYYEEEERQRGNFPDRFSGHQFPNYSSELNVNALLLGDSALYLCASSWGTSENTIYFGEGSWLTVV.

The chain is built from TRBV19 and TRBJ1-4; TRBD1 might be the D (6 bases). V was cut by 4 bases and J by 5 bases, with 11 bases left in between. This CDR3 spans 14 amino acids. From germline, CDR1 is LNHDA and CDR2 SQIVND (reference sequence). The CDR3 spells CASSRGRGNEKLFF. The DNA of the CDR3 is TGTGCCAGTAGTAGAGGCAGGGGAAATGAAAAACTGTTTTTT.

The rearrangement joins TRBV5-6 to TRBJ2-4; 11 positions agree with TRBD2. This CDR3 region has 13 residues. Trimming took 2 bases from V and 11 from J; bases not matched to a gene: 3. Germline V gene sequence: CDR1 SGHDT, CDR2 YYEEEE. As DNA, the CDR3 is TGTGCCAGCAGCTTACTAGCGGGAGATGTTCAGTACTTC. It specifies CASSLLAGDVQYF.

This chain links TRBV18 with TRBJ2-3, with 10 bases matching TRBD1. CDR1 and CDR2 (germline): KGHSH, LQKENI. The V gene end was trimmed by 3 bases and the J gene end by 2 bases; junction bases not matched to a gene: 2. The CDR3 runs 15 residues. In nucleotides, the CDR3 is TGTGCCAGCTCACCCGGGACAGGGGCCACAGATACGCAGTATTTT. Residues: CASSPGTGATDTQYF.

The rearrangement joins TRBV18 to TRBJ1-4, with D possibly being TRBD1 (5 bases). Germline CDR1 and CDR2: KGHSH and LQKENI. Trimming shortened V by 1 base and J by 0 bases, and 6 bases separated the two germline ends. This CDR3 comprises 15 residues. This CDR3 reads CASSPQTATNEKLFF. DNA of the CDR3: TGTGCCAGCTCACCACAGACAGCAACTAATGAAAAACTGTTTTTT.

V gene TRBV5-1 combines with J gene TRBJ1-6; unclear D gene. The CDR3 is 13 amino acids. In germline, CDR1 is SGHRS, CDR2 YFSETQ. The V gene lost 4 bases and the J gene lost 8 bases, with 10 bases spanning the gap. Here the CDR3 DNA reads TGCGCCAGCAGCCTACGCTCCGATTCACCCCTCCACTTT. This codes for CASSLRSDSPLHF.

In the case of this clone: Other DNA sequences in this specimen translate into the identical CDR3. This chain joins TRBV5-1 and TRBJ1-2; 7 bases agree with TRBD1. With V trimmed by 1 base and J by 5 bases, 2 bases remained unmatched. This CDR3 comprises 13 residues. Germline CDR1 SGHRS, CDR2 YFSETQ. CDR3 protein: CASSLRQGYGYTF. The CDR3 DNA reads TGCGCCAGCAGCTTGCGACAGGGATATGGCTACACCTTC.

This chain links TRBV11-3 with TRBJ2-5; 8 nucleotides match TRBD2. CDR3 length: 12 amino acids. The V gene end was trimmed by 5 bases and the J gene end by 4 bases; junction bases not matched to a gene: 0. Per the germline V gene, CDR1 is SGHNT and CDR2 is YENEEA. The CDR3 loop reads CASSTSGETQYF. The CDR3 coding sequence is TGTGCCAGCAGCACTAGCGGAGAGACCCAGTACTTC.

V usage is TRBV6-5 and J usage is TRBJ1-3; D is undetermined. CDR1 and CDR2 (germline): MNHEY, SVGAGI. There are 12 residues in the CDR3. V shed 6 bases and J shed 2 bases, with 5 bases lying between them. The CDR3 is CASRSTGNTIYF. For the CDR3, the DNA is TGTGCCAGCAGGAGTACTGGAAACACCATATATTTT.

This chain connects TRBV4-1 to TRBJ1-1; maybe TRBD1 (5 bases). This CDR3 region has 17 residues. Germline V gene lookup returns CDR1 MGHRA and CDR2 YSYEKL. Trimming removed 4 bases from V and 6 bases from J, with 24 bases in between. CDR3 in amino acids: CASSRKSRGSGDAEAFF. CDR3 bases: TGCGCCAGCAGCCGAAAATCTAGGGGATCAGGTGATGCTGAAGCTTTCTTT.

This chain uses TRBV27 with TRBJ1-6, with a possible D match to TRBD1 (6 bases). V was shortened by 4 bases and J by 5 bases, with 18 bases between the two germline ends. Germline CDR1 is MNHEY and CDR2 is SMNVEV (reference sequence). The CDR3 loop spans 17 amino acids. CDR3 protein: CASSSIYRVGDNSPLHF. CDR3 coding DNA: TGTGCCAGCAGTTCTATTTACAGGGTAGGAGATAATTCACCCCTCCACTTT.

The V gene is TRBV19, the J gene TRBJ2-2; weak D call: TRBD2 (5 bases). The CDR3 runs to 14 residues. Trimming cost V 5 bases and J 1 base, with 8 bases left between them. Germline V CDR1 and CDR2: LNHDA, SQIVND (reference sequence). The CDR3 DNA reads TGTGCCAGTAGTCAGCGGAGGAACACCGGGGAGCTGTTTTTT. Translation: CASSQRRNTGELFF.

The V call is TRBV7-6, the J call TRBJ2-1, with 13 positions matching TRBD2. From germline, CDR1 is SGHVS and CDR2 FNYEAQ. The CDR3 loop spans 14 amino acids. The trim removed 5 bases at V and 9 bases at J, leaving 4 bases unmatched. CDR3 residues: CASSLLAGGSEQFF. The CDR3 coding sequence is TGTGCCAGCAGCCTACTAGCGGGGGGGAGTGAGCAGTTCTTC. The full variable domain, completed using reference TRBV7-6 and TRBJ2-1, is GAGVSQSPRYKVTKRGQDVALRCDPISGHVSLYWYRQALGQGPEFLTYFNYEAQQDKSGLPNDRFSAERPEGSISTLTIQRTEQRDSAMYRCASSLLAGGSEQFFGPGTRLTVL.

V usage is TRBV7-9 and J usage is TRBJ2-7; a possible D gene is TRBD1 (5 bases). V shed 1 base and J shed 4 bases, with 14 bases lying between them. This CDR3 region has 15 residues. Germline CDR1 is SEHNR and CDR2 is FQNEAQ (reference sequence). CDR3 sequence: CASSLDPGCRYEQYF. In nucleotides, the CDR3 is TGTGCCAGCAGCTTAGACCCAGGGTGTCGTTACGAGCAGTACTTC.

The CDR3 region has the DNA TGTGCCAGCTCACCACGTCCTAGCGGAGGCGAAGAGACCCAGTACTTC. As protein: CASSPRPSGGEETQYF. The J gene is TRBJ2-5, the V gene TRBV18, with 7 bases fitting TRBD2. J gave up 3 bases and V 1 base, and 8 bases lay outside the gene matches. The CDR3 totals 16 residues. The germline V gene has CDR1 KGHSH and CDR2 LQKENI.

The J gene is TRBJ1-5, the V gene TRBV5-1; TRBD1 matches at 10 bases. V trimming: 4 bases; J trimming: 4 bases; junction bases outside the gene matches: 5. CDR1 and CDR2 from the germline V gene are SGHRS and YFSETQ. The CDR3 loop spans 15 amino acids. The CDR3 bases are TGCGCCAGCAGCCTGCTGGGACAGGGGAATCAGCCCCAGCATTTT. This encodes CASSLLGQGNQPQHF. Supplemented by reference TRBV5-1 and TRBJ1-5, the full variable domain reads KAGVTQTPRYLIKTRGQQVTLSCSPISGHRSVSWYQQTPGQGLQFLFEYFSETQRNKGNFPGRFSGRQFSNSRSEMNVSTLELGDSALYLCASSLLGQGNQPQHFGDGTRLSIL.

CDR3 sequence reads: CASSSGGWNSPLHF. CDR3 in DNA: TGTGCCAGTAGTTCAGGGGGCTGGAATTCACCCCTCCACTTT. The rearrangement joins TRBV19 to TRBJ1-6, with 8 positions matching TRBD1. CDR3 length equals 14 residues. Germline CDR1 reads LNHDA; CDR2 reads SQIVND (reference sequence). With 5 bases clipped from V and 7 bases from J, the junction kept 4 bases outside the gene matches.

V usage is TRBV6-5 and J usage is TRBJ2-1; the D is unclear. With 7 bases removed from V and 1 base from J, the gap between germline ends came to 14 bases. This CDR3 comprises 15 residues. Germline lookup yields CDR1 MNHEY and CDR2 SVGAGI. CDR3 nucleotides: TGTGCCAGCATCTCGGGTAGTGGATCCTACAATGAGCAGTTCTTC. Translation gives CASISGSGSYNEQFF.

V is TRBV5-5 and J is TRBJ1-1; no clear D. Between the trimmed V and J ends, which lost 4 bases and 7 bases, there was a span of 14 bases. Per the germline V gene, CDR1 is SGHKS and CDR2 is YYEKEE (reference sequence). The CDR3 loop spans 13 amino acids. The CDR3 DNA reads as TGTGCCAGCAGCATGATATCCGGGTATGAAGCTTTCTTT. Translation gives CASSMISGYEAFF.